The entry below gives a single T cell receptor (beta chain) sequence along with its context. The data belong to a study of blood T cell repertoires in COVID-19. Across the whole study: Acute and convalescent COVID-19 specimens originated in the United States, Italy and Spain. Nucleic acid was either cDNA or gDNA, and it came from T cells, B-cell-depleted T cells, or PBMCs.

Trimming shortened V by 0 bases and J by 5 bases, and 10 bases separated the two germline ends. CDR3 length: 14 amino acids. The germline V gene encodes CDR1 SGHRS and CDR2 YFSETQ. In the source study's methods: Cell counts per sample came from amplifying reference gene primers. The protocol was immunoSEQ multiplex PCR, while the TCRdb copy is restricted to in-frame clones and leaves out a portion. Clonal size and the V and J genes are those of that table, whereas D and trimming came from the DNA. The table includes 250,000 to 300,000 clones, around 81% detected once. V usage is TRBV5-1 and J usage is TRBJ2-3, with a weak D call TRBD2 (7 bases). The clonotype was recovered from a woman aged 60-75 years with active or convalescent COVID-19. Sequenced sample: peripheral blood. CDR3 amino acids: CASSLGGGQDTQYF. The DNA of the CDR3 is TGCGCCAGCAGCTTGGGGGGGGGCCAAGATACGCAGTATTTT.